This T cell receptor beta chain was obtained from a study of control samples from healthy donors and cancer patients. Assay: immunoSEQ multiplex PCR; the TCRdb copy retains only in-frame clones and omits some. The sample holds 90,000 to 95,000 clones; 70% to 90% are singletons and the top ten take approximately 20%. This clone has just one count. The CDR3 runs 15 residues. The germline V and J ends were trimmed by 2 bases and 4 bases, with 15 bases remaining between them. Per the germline V gene, CDR1 is LNHDA and CDR2 is SQIVND (reference sequence). The receptor's source is a man younger than 45 in good health. Sequenced sample: blood. The chain couples TRBV19 to TRBJ2-7; D is possibly TRBD2 (5 bases). This CDR3 is CASSIRGSLPYEQYF. The CDR3 bases are TGTGCCAGTAGTATACGGGGATCCCTCCCTTACGAGCAGTACTTC. Full variable domain (outside the CDR3, taken from reference TRBV19 and TRBJ2-7): DGGITQSPKYLFRKEGQNVTLSCEQNLNHDAMYWYRQDPGQGLRLIYYSQIVNDFQKGDIAEGYSVSREKKESFPLTVTSAQKNPTAFYLCASSIRGSLPYEQYFGPGTRLTVT.